One T cell receptor (beta chain) is described in this entry. The data belong to a study of blood T cell repertoires in COVID-19. Study context: COVID-19 samples collected from the United States, Italy and Spain covered acute and convalescent phases. T cells, B-cell-depleted T cells, or PBMCs supplied cDNA or gDNA.

In the original workflow: Reference gene primer amplification gave estimated nucleated cell counts. Only in-frame clones appear in the TCRdb table, and some are missing; sequencing was by immunoSEQ multiplex PCR. D and trimming were read from the DNA, whereas the V and J calls and clone size are those reported in that table. The data contain approximately 44,000 clones, 80% to 90% of them singletons. The source is a man in his 60s with active COVID-19. The sample consisted of peripheral blood.

The CDR3 DNA is TGTGCCAGCAGCCGGGGGGGGTCTGATAATGGCTACACCTTC. Translating it yields CASSRGGSDNGYTF. The rearrangement links TRBV7-2 to TRBJ1-2; D possibly corresponds to TRBD1 (5 bases). The V and J ends lost 5 bases and 6 bases respectively, with 16 bases between them. Germline V gene lookup returns CDR1 SGHTA and CDR2 FQGNSA. This CDR3 is built from 14 residues.